The 14 T cell receptor beta chains given below trace back to one sample, sequenced in a study of blood T cell repertoires in COVID-19. Data came from immunoSEQ multiplex PCR; TCRdb stores just in-frame clones and leaves some out. This table has roughly 280,000 clones, about nine tenths appearing once. What was sequenced was PBMCs or T cells enriched from blood (not recorded which). The receptors stem from a woman in her 30s with acute COVID-19.

This clone has just a few counts. This CDR3 is CSVDILTDTQYF. DNA for the CDR3: TGCAGCGTTGATATACTCACAGATACGCAGTATTTT. This rearrangement joins TRBV29-1 to TRBJ2-3; D call uncertain. V lost 3 bases, J lost 2 bases, and 6 bases lay in between. Germline V gene lookup returns CDR1 SQVTM and CDR2 ANQGSEA. The CDR3 has 12 residues.

The chain employs TRBV27 and TRBJ1-5, with D unclear. Deletions cut 2 bases from V and 6 bases from J, with 11 bases between. Germline V CDR1 and CDR2: MNHEY, SMNVEV (reference sequence). The CDR3 runs 14 residues. The CDR3 is CASSLKGSGQPQHF. In DNA form, the CDR3 reads TGTGCCAGCAGTTTAAAAGGTTCGGGTCAGCCCCAGCATTTT.

The rearrangement uses TRBV6-4 and TRBJ2-1; tentative D call: TRBD2 (5 bases). Germline lookup yields CDR1 MRHNA and CDR2 SNTAGT. V was clipped by 0 bases and J by 8 bases, with 11 bases between them. The CDR3 runs to 14 residues. This chain's CDR3 is CASSDSPRRDEQFF. As DNA, the CDR3 is TGTGCCAGCAGTGACTCGCCTAGGCGGGATGAGCAGTTCTTC.

The chain couples TRBV5-1 to TRBJ2-1; TRBD2 matches at 13 bases. CDR1 and CDR2 (germline): SGHRS, YFSETQ. Germline trimming cut 4 bases from V and 10 bases from J; bases unmatched to any gene: 11. This CDR3 region has 16 residues. The CDR3 nucleotides are TGCGCCAGCAGCACTCGACAGTTGGGACTAGCGGGGGAGCAGTTCTTC. It yields the protein CASSTRQLGLAGEQFF.

V and J are TRBV28 and TRBJ1-1; 8 nucleotides align to TRBD1. CDR3 length: 15 residues. J lost 6 bases, V lost 3 bases, and 9 bases had no gene match. The V gene's germline CDR1 is MDHEN and CDR2 SYDVKM. The CDR3 nucleotides are TGTGCCAGCAGTTTTAAGTCAGGGGGCATCCCTGAAGCTTTCTTT. Protein: CASSFKSGGIPEAFF.

This clone has a single count. The rearrangement joins TRBV7-2 to TRBJ2-2; 10 nucleotides line up with TRBD1. This CDR3 has 16 amino acids. V dropped 5 bases and J dropped 13; count of bases not matched to a gene: 16. Per germline, CDR1 SGHTA and CDR2 FQGNSA. CDR3 bases: TGTGCCAGCAGCCCGGCGGGGACAGGGGTACAGGGCGGGCTGTTTTTT. Protein product: CASSPAGTGVQGGLFF.

The V call is TRBV5-1, the J call TRBJ1-4; tentatively, D is TRBD1 (6 bases). Germline V gives CDR1 SGHRS, CDR2 YFSETQ. The germline V and J ends were trimmed by 4 bases and 4 bases, with 20 bases remaining between them. The CDR3 is made up of 17 amino acids. The CDR3 sequence is CASSRPPGEISNEKLFF. The CDR3 DNA sequence: TGCGCCAGCAGCCGCCCCCCAGGGGAGATAAGTAATGAAAAACTGTTTTTT. The variable domain in full, completed from reference TRBV5-1 and TRBJ1-4, reads KAGVTQTPRYLIKTRGQQVTLSCSPISGHRSVSWYQQTPGQGLQFLFEYFSETQRNKGNFPGRFSGRQFSNSRSEMNVSTLELGDSALYLCASSRPPGEISNEKLFFGSGTQLSVL.

The gene calls are TRBV4-2 and TRBJ2-1; 8 positions agree with TRBD2. The CDR3 loop spans 16 amino acids. The germline V gene encodes CDR1 LGHNA and CDR2 YNFKEQ. The V gene end was trimmed by 1 base and the J gene end by 1 base; junction bases not matched to a gene: 3. This chain's CDR3 is CASSQALAGSYNEQFF. The CDR3 nucleotides are TGTGCCAGCAGCCAAGCCCTAGCGGGTTCCTACAATGAGCAGTTCTTC.

The chain joins TRBV5-1 to TRBJ2-1, with D uncertain. Trimming stripped 1 base from V and 6 bases from J, with 8 bases between. The germline V gene has CDR1 SGHRS and CDR2 YFSETQ. The CDR3 runs to 13 residues. In nucleotides, the CDR3 is TGCGCCAGCAGCTTGCTAGACCCCAATGAGCAGTTCTTC. Residues: CASSLLDPNEQFF.

The chain joins TRBV6-5 to TRBJ2-3; 8 bases are shared with TRBD1. CDR1 is MNHEY, CDR2 SVGAGI, per germline. J lost 6 bases, V lost 6 bases, and 8 bases had no gene match. The CDR3 totals 14 residues. CDR3 nucleotide sequence: TGTGCCAGCAGGCCGCCGACAGGGGTTGATACGCAGTATTTT. Protein sequence: CASRPPTGVDTQYF.

The chain is built from TRBV4-1 and TRBJ1-3, with 10 bases lining up with TRBD1. The trim removed 3 bases at V and 4 bases at J, leaving 6 bases unmatched. There are 16 residues in the CDR3. Germline V CDR1 and CDR2: MGHRA, YSYEKL. The CDR3 DNA is TGCGCCAGCAGCCAGTGGACAGGGGGGGTAGGAAACACCATATATTTT. This codes for CASSQWTGGVGNTIYF.

This chain joins TRBV28 and TRBJ2-7; 9 nucleotides agree with TRBD1. Unmatched junction bases numbered 10, after V lost 7 bases and J lost 6 bases. CDR1 and CDR2 from the germline V gene are MDHEN and SYDVKM. The CDR3 sequence is 14 residues long. The CDR3 region is CASTGTGLYTEQYF. The CDR3 DNA sequence: TGTGCCAGCACCGGGACAGGGCTATATACCGAGCAGTACTTC. Using reference TRBV28 and TRBJ2-7 for the parts outside the CDR3, the full variable domain is DVKVTQSSRYLVKRTGEKVFLECVQDMDHENMFWYRQDPGLGLRLIYFSYDVKMKEKGDIPEGYSVSREKKERFSLILESASTNQTSMYLCASTGTGLYTEQYFGPGTRLTVT.

V is TRBV10-1 and J is TRBJ2-2, with 7 bases identical to TRBD2. The CDR3 consists of 16 residues. Germline CDR1 WNHNN, CDR2 SYGVQD (reference sequence). The V gene end was trimmed by 0 bases and the J gene end by 3 bases; junction bases not matched to a gene: 4. Here the CDR3 DNA reads TGCGCCAGCAGTGAGTCTGCGGGAGTGGACACCGGGGAGCTGTTTTTT. It specifies CASSESAGVDTGELFF.

The genes are TRBV7-8 and TRBJ2-1; 10 bases are a match to TRBD2. Germline-derived CDR1 and CDR2 are SGHVS and FQNEAQ. The CDR3 is made up of 17 amino acids. The V segment lost 2 bases and the J segment 6 bases; nucleotides outside the gene matches: 10. The CDR3 DNA is TGTGCCAGCAGCTTAAGAGCTAGCGGGAGTGTAGGCAATGAGCAGTTCTTC. Its protein is CASSLRASGSVGNEQFF. Variable domain in full (rest from reference TRBV7-8 and TRBJ2-1): GAGVSQSPRYKVAKRGQDVALRCDPISGHVSLFWYQQALGQGPEFLTYFQNEAQLDKSGLPSDRFFAERPEGSVSTLKIQRTQQEDSAVYLCASSLRASGSVGNEQFFGPGTRLTVL.